The clone carrying this TCR beta chain has at least ten counts. V lost 6 bases and J 4 bases, leaving 13 bases between the germline ends. The CDR3 is made up of 13 amino acids. The TCRbeta library incorporated unique molecular identifiers. TCRdb passed the PCR reads through MiXCR, listing each CDR3 protein once. The sample yields some 200,000 distinct CDR3 sequences, less than 15% seen once. These data come from a study of T-cell reconstitution after alpha-beta-depleted transplantation in children. The rearrangement uses TRBV12-3 or TRBV12-4 and TRBJ2-7, with no clear D. The receptor comes from a human donor who donated a stem cell graft to a child with acute lymphoblastic leukemia. This material consisted of PBMCs from the stem cell graft donor, taken from the stem cell graft. The CDR3 DNA reads as TGTGCCAGCAGCTTTCTTACCCTATACGAGCAGTACTTC. Translation: CASSFLTLYEQYF.